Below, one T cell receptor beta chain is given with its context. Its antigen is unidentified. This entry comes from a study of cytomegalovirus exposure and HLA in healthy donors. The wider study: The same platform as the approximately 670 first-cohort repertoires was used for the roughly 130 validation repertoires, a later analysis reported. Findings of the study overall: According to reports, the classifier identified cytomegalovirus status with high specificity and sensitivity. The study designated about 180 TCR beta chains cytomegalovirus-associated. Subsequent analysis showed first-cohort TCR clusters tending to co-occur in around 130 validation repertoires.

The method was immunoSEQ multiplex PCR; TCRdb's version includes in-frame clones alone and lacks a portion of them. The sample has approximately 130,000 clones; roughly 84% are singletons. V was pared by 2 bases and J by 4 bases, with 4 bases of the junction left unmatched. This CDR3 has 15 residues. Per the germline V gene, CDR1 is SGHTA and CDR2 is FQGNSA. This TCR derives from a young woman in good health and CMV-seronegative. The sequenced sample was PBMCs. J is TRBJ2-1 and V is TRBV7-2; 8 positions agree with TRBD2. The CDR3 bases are TGTGCCAGCAGCTTAATCGGGGGGGCTTACAATGAGCAGTTCTTC. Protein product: CASSLIGGAYNEQFF.